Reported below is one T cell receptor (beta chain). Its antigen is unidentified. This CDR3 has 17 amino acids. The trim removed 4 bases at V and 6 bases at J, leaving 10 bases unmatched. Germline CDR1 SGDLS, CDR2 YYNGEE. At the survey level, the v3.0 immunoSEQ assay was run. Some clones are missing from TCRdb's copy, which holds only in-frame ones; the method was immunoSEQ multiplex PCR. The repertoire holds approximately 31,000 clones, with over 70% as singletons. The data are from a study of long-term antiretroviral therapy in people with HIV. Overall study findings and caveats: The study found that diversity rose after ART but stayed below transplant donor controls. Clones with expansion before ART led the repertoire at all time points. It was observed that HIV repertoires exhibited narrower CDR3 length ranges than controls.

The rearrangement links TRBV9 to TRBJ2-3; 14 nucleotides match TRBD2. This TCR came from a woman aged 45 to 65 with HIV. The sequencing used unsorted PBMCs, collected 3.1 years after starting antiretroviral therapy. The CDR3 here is CASSTRLAGGPSDTQYF. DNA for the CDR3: TGTGCCAGCAGCACACGACTAGCGGGGGGGCCATCGGATACGCAGTATTTT.